These T cell receptor beta chains were read from a single sample in a study of tumor and adjacent non-tumor tissue in lung cancer. MiXCR, applied by TCRdb to the multiplex PCR reads, yields one record per CDR3 protein. The sample lists under 95,000 distinct CDR3 sequences; about three fifths were seen once. The sequenced sample consisted of lung tumor tissue. The receptors come from a man between 65 and 85 years old with non-small cell lung cancer. The CDR3 runs from the conserved cysteine through the conserved F or W. The order of the fields is D gene, clone size, V gene, J gene, CDR3 DNA, CDR3 protein. D genes are given only for firm matches. Not every row has a clone size; where given, it reads once, few, many or a size class.

D gene: -
clone size: few
V gene: TRBV21-1
J gene: TRBJ2-1
CDR3 DNA: TGTGCCAGTAGCAAAGACCCAGGACGCCGCTCCTACAATGAGCAGTTCTTC
CDR3 protein: CASSKDPGRRSYNEQFF

D gene: -
clone size: -
V gene: TRBV20-1
J gene: TRBJ2-3
CDR3 DNA: TGCAGTACTCCAGCTAGCACAGATACGCAGTATTTT
CDR3 protein: CSTPASTDTQYF

D gene: -
clone size: -
V gene: TRBV12-3/TRBV12-4
J gene: TRBJ2-1
CDR3 DNA: TGTGCCAGCAGTTTGGGGCGGGTGGGCCTCGGGGAGCAGTTCTTC
CDR3 protein: CASSLGRVGLGEQFF

D gene: -
clone size: -
V gene: TRBV29-1
J gene: TRBJ1-2
CDR3 DNA: TGCAGCGCCGATCCCTCCGGGATACGGGGAGATGACTACACCTTC
CDR3 protein: CSADPSGIRGDDYTF

D gene: TRBD2
clone size: once
V gene: TRBV29-1
J gene: TRBJ2-1
CDR3 DNA: TGCAGGGCTGATAGCGGGCCTAAGCAGTTCTTC
CDR3 protein: CRADSGPKQFF

D gene: -
clone size: few
V gene: TRBV24-1
J gene: TRBJ2-2
CDR3 DNA: TGTGCCACCAGTGGCCCACCCTCGAACGGGGAGCTGTTTTTT
CDR3 protein: CATSGPPSNGELFF

D gene: -
clone size: many
V gene: TRBV7-9
J gene: TRBJ1-3
CDR3 DNA: TGTGCCAGCAGCTCGGGGGTCCGCTCTGGAAACACCATATATTTT
CDR3 protein: CASSSGVRSGNTIYF

D gene: TRBD1
clone size: few
V gene: TRBV28
J gene: TRBJ1-5
CDR3 DNA: TGTGCCAGCAGTCTACCTTTGACAGGGGTAGGCCAGCCCCGGCATTTT
CDR3 protein: CASSLPLTGVGQPRHF

D gene: -
clone size: many
V gene: TRBV28
J gene: TRBJ1-2
CDR3 DNA: TGTGCCAACAGTTTACCAGGGATAAGTGGCTACACCTTC
CDR3 protein: CANSLPGISGYTF

D gene: -
clone size: many
V gene: TRBV6-5
J gene: TRBJ1-2
CDR3 DNA: TGTGCCAGCAGTAATCCCCCTGGTAGGGGCTACACCTTC
CDR3 protein: CASSNPPGRGYTF

D gene: -
clone size: -
V gene: TRBV28
J gene: TRBJ1-6
CDR3 DNA: TGTGTCAGCAGCCCTAGTAGCTCCTATAATTCACCCCTCCACTTT
CDR3 protein: CVSSPSSSYNSPLHF

D gene: TRBD2
clone size: once
V gene: TRBV6-1
J gene: TRBJ2-1
CDR3 DNA: TGTGCCAGCAGTGAGGGACTAGCCACCTATAACAATGAGCACTTCTTC
CDR3 protein: CASSEGLATYNNEHFF

D gene: -
clone size: few
V gene: TRBV20-1
J gene: TRBJ2-7
CDR3 DNA: TGCAGTGCTAACGGCGTCTACGAGCAGTACTTC
CDR3 protein: CSANGVYEQYF

D gene: -
clone size: many
V gene: TRBV29-1
J gene: TRBJ2-3
CDR3 DNA: TGCAGCGTTGACTCCACGGATACGCAGTATTTT
CDR3 protein: CSVDSTDTQYF

D gene: TRBD2
clone size: -
V gene: TRBV6-1
J gene: TRBJ2-4
CDR3 DNA: TGTGCCAGCAGGGGGACTAGCGGCGAATTAATAGCTAAAAGCATTCAGTACTTC
CDR3 protein: CASRGTSGELIAKSIQYF

D gene: -
clone size: -
V gene: TRBV7-9
J gene: TRBJ2-3
CDR3 DNA: TGTGCCTGCAGCTTATATGAAGGGAGAGATACGCAATATTTT
CDR3 protein: CACSLYEGRDTQYF

D gene: -
clone size: medium-sized
V gene: TRBV11-2
J gene: TRBJ1-2
CDR3 DNA: TGTGCCAGCAGCTTGACAAACCTGGACATTCTCACCTTC
CDR3 protein: CASSLTNLDILTF

D gene: -
clone size: -
V gene: TRBV29-1
J gene: TRBJ1-2
CDR3 DNA: TGCAGCGTTGCCCACACAGAGCGTGGAGCGGGTGGCTACACCTTC
CDR3 protein: CSVAHTERGAGGYTF

D gene: TRBD1
clone size: -
V gene: TRBV12-5
J gene: TRBJ2-1
CDR3 DNA: TGTGCTAGTAGTTTGGGGACAGGGGTCAATGGGCAGTTCTTC
CDR3 protein: CASSLGTGVNGQFF

D gene: -
clone size: -
V gene: TRBV11-2
J gene: TRBJ1-1
CDR3 DNA: TGTGCCCGCAGCTTAGGTCTGGCGTTCAGACCTGAAGCTTTCTTT
CDR3 protein: CARSLGLAFRPEAFF

D gene: TRBD2
clone size: -
V gene: TRBV12-3/TRBV12-4
J gene: TRBJ2-1
CDR3 DNA: TGTGCCAGCAATTTAAGGTCTAGCGGGACACAGTTCTTC
CDR3 protein: CASNLRSSGTQFF

D gene: -
clone size: -
V gene: TRBV12-3/TRBV12-4
J gene: TRBJ2-5
CDR3 DNA: TGTGCCAACACGGAGGCTGGTAAAGAGACCCAGTACTTC
CDR3 protein: CANTEAGKETQYF

D gene: TRBD1
clone size: many
V gene: TRBV5-5
J gene: TRBJ1-4
CDR3 DNA: TGTGCCAGCAGCATGACAGGGGTTGAAAAACTGTTTTTT
CDR3 protein: CASSMTGVEKLFF

D gene: TRBD2
clone size: -
V gene: TRBV10-3
J gene: TRBJ2-7
CDR3 DNA: TGTGCCATCGGGACTAGCGGGTTCTACGAGCAGTACTTC
CDR3 protein: CAIGTSGFYEQYF

D gene: TRBD2
clone size: -
V gene: TRBV11-2
J gene: TRBJ2-1
CDR3 DNA: TGTGCCAACGGCTTAGAAGGGACTACATACAATGAGCAGTTCTTC
CDR3 protein: CANGLEGTTYNEQFF

D gene: TRBD1
clone size: many
V gene: TRBV4-1
J gene: TRBJ1-2
CDR3 DNA: TGCGCCAGCAGCCAATTCGGAGGACAGGGGGCTATTGGCTACACCTTC
CDR3 protein: CASSQFGGQGAIGYTF

D gene: -
clone size: once
V gene: TRBV4-2
J gene: TRBJ2-4
CDR3 DNA: TGTGTCAGCAGCCAAGTTCGGGGTTATGGAAACATTCAGTACTTC
CDR3 protein: CVSSQVRGYGNIQYF

D gene: TRBD2
clone size: many
V gene: TRBV20-1
J gene: TRBJ2-1
CDR3 DNA: TGCAGTGCTATACCTTGGACTAGCGGGGGGCCAAGGAATGAGCAGTTCTTC
CDR3 protein: CSAIPWTSGGPRNEQFF

D gene: -
clone size: many
V gene: TRBV5-6
J gene: TRBJ2-6
CDR3 DNA: TGTGCCAGCAGCTCCCTCCGCGCCAACGTCCTGACTTTC
CDR3 protein: CASSSLRANVLTF

D gene: -
clone size: once
V gene: TRBV11-1
J gene: TRBJ1-5
CDR3 DNA: TGTGCCAGCAGCCCCGGGACAAGGAGAGATCAGTCCCAGCATTTT
CDR3 protein: CASSPGTRRDQSQHF

D gene: -
clone size: -
V gene: TRBV11-3
J gene: TRBJ2-2
CDR3 DNA: TGTGCCAGCTGCCCTAGTACAGGGACCGGGGAGCTGTTTTTT
CDR3 protein: CASCPSTGTGELFF

D gene: -
clone size: -
V gene: TRBV9
J gene: TRBJ2-1
CDR3 DNA: TGTGCCAGCAGCCCCGAGTTGCGTACGACCTACAATGAGCAGTTCTTC
CDR3 protein: CASSPELRTTYNEQFF

D gene: -
clone size: -
V gene: TRBV14
J gene: TRBJ1-4
CDR3 DNA: TGTGCCAGCAGCCAAGGTGTCGGGGGGCGTCTATTTCGTGAAAAACTGTTTTTT
CDR3 protein: CASSQGVGGRLFREKLFF

D gene: -
clone size: many
V gene: TRBV29-1
J gene: TRBJ1-2
CDR3 DNA: TGCAGCGCCCGGCAGGGAACCTATGGCTACACCTTC
CDR3 protein: CSARQGTYGYTF

D gene: -
clone size: -
V gene: TRBV29-1
J gene: TRBJ2-7
CDR3 DNA: TGCGGCGTCGCCGTGGTGGCAGCCTACGAGCAGTACTTC
CDR3 protein: CGVAVVAAYEQYF

D gene: -
clone size: many
V gene: TRBV4-1
J gene: TRBJ2-2
CDR3 DNA: TGCGCCAGCAGCTCGTACCAGGGGCGCCGGGACACCGGGGAGCTGTTTTTT
CDR3 protein: CASSSYQGRRDTGELFF

D gene: -
clone size: few
V gene: TRBV4-1
J gene: TRBJ2-2
CDR3 DNA: TGCGCCAGCAGCCCTCGGGACCATTTCGTGAACACCTGGGAGCTGTTTTTT
CDR3 protein: CASSPRDHFVNTWELFF

D gene: -
clone size: -
V gene: TRBV28
J gene: TRBJ1-4
CDR3 DNA: TGTGCCAGCAGTTTATTGGACGGTAATGAAAAACTGTTTTTT
CDR3 protein: CASSLLDGNEKLFF

D gene: TRBD1
clone size: few
V gene: TRBV12-3/TRBV12-4
J gene: TRBJ1-1
CDR3 DNA: TGTGCCAGCAGCAAAGGACAGGCGAAGAATACTGAAGCTTTCTTT
CDR3 protein: CASSKGQAKNTEAFF

D gene: -
clone size: -
V gene: TRBV6-5
J gene: TRBJ1-2
CDR3 DNA: TGTGCCAGCGATTACTATGGGAGGGTAAACTGCTATGGCTACACCTTC
CDR3 protein: CASDYYGRVNCYGYTF

D gene: -
clone size: many
V gene: TRBV11-2
J gene: TRBJ2-1
CDR3 DNA: TGTGCCAGCAGCTTAGACCTTGTGTGGCATGAGCAGTTCTTC
CDR3 protein: CASSLDLVWHEQFF

D gene: -
clone size: many
V gene: TRBV4-1
J gene: TRBJ1-5
CDR3 DNA: TGCGCCAGCAGCCAGAACTACAGGGAATATAGCAATCAGCCCCAGCATTTT
CDR3 protein: CASSQNYREYSNQPQHF

D gene: -
clone size: -
V gene: TRBV5-1
J gene: TRBJ2-6
CDR3 DNA: TGCGCCAGCAGCTCCCACATTAGCTCTGGGGCCAACGTCCTGACTTTC
CDR3 protein: CASSSHISSGANVLTF

D gene: TRBD1
clone size: few
V gene: TRBV20-1
J gene: TRBJ1-2
CDR3 DNA: TGCAGTGCCATCTCAGGGGGCGATCATGGCTACACCTTC
CDR3 protein: CSAISGGDHGYTF

D gene: -
clone size: -
V gene: TRBV6-5
J gene: TRBJ2-3
CDR3 DNA: TGTGCCAGCAGTTACTCGGGGGGCAATCAGCCCCAGTATTTT
CDR3 protein: CASSYSGGNQPQYF

D gene: -
clone size: once
V gene: TRBV29-1
J gene: TRBJ2-3
CDR3 DNA: TGCAGCGGTCGAGCCGCGGCCAGCACAGATACGCAGTATTTT
CDR3 protein: CSGRAAASTDTQYF

D gene: -
clone size: -
V gene: TRBV11-3
J gene: TRBJ1-2
CDR3 DNA: TGTGCCGGCAGCTCCAGCGGGGGTGCGAGCTACACCTTC
CDR3 protein: CAGSSSGGASYTF